This passage covers 29 T cell receptor beta chains from one sample sequenced in a study of cytotoxic CD8 clonotypes in ibrutinib-treated CLL. The assay was immunoSEQ multiplex PCR, and TCRdb's table has in-frame clones only and misses some. The table shows 120,000 to 150,000 clones, with approximately 90% occurring only once. This sample comprised PBMCs, obtained after 12 months of ibrutinib treatment. These receptors came from a human donor with chronic lymphocytic leukemia.

The CDR3 nucleotides are TGTGCCAGCAGCTTAGGGGGACTCCCAACAGGGGAGACCCAGTACTTC. Translating it yields CASSLGGLPTGETQYF. The genes are TRBV7-8 and TRBJ2-5; D is perhaps TRBD1 or TRBD2 (6 bases each). With 1 base removed from V and 5 bases from J, the gap between germline ends came to 17 bases. The CDR3 totals 16 residues. CDR1 and CDR2 (germline): SGHVS, FQNEAQ.

The rearrangement joins TRBV15 to TRBJ2-6; D ambiguous. This CDR3 has 12 amino acids. Germline CDR1 is LNHNV and CDR2 is YYDKDF (reference sequence). The V end was cut by 0 bases, the J end by 7 bases, with 1 base between. The CDR3 DNA reads TGTGCCACCAGCAGAGAAGCCAACGTCCTGACTTTC. This encodes CATSREANVLTF.

This clone was seen only once. The chain carries TRBV6-5 and TRBJ2-5, with D uncertain. CDR1 and CDR2 from the germline V gene are MNHEY and SVGAGI. Trimming took off 0 bases at V and 2 bases at J, with 7 bases between the two ends. This CDR3 has 14 residues. In DNA, the CDR3 is TGTGCCAGCAGTTACTCAACTACTCAAGAGACCCAGTACTTC. Encoded protein: CASSYSTTQETQYF.

The chain combines TRBV10-3 with TRBJ2-1, with 11 nucleotides matching TRBD2. This CDR3 has 15 amino acids. V shed 0 bases, J shed 8 bases, and the junction held 3 bases outside the gene matches. CDR1 is ENHRY, CDR2 SYGVKD, per germline. The CDR3 loop reads CAISESSGRVDEQFF. DNA for the CDR3: TGTGCCATCAGTGAGTCTAGCGGGAGGGTCGATGAGCAGTTCTTC.

The V and J genes are TRBV11-2 and TRBJ1-2; TRBD1 agrees at 7 bases. The CDR3 length is 15 residues. Germline CDR1 and CDR2: SGHAT and FQNNGV. V lost 5 bases and J lost 6; bases outside the gene matches: 12. The DNA of the CDR3 is TGTGCCAGCAGCCCATCGACAGGGCCCGACAATGGCTACACCTTC. As protein: CASSPSTGPDNGYTF.

The rearrangement joins TRBV19 to TRBJ2-2; D is uncertain. This CDR3 spans 12 amino acids. Germline CDR1 and CDR2: LNHDA and SQIVND (reference sequence). The V gene lost 6 bases and the J gene lost 7 bases, with 9 bases spanning the gap. The CDR3 spells CASSTKGGELFF. The DNA of the CDR3 is TGTGCCAGTAGCACCAAGGGCGGGGAGCTGTTTTTT.

V is TRBV28 and J is TRBJ1-1; D is ambiguous. Between the trimmed V and J ends, which lost 3 bases and 6 bases, there was a span of 8 bases. CDR1 MDHEN and CDR2 SYDVKM come from the germline V gene. The CDR3 sequence is 12 residues long. For the CDR3, the DNA is TGTGCCAGCAGTTTTAACGTCCCTGAAGCTTTCTTT. It is translated as CASSFNVPEAFF.

The CDR3 DNA follows: TGTGCCAGCAGTTTGGACAGGGTAGGAAACACCATATATTTT. Translating it yields CASSLDRVGNTIYF. The chain uses TRBV6-1 and TRBJ1-3; 8 bases line up with TRBD1. This CDR3 has 14 amino acids. The V gene's germline CDR1 is MNHNS and CDR2 SASEGT. J gave up 4 bases and V 5 bases, and 4 bases lay outside the gene matches.

The chain links TRBV29-1 to TRBJ2-7, with TRBD2 matching over 8 bases. CDR1 SQVTM and CDR2 ANQGSEA come from the germline V gene. The V and J ends lost 5 bases and 5 bases, in that order; junction bases with no gene match: 8. The CDR3 loop spans 13 amino acids. The CDR3 spells CSVPGGVQHEQYF. In nucleotides, the CDR3 is TGCAGCGTTCCGGGAGGGGTTCAGCACGAGCAGTACTTC.

The chain joins TRBV4-2 to TRBJ1-5; possible D gene TRBD1, 5 bases. CDR1 is LGHNA and CDR2 is YNFKEQ in the germline V gene. Trimming took off 4 bases at V and 4 bases at J, with 20 bases between the two ends. This CDR3 is built from 17 residues. The CDR3 nucleotides read TGTGCCAGCAGCCCCGGGGGGGTGGGGCAGCTTAATCAGCCCCAGCATTTT. Its protein is CASSPGGVGQLNQPQHF.

The CDR3 loop is CASSDLGPYNSPLHF. The CDR3 DNA reads TGTGCCAGCAGTGATTTGGGCCCCTATAATTCACCCCTCCACTTT. J is TRBJ1-6 and V is TRBV2; D not certain. Germline assignment: CDR1 SNHLY and CDR2 FYNNEI. Trimming took 3 bases from V and 2 from J, leaving 8 bases between them. This CDR3 is built from 15 residues.

For this clone: The sample carries other DNA sequences with the same CDR3. The chain has TRBV5-1 and TRBJ2-5, with 9 positions matching TRBD1. With 4 bases clipped from V and 4 bases from J, the junction kept 5 bases outside the gene matches. The CDR3 extends over 14 amino acids. Per germline, CDR1 SGHRS and CDR2 YFSETQ. CDR3 protein: CASSLGQGGETQYF. CDR3 sequence (DNA): TGCGCCAGCAGCCTGGGACAGGGTGGAGAGACCCAGTACTTC. Drawing the rest from reference TRBV5-1 and TRBJ2-5, the complete variable domain is KAGVTQTPRYLIKTRGQQVTLSCSPISGHRSVSWYQQTPGQGLQFLFEYFSETQRNKGNFPGRFSGRQFSNSRSEMNVSTLELGDSALYLCASSLGQGGETQYFGPGTRLLVL.

The chain uses TRBV18 and TRBJ2-3; TRBD1 might be the D (6 bases). The V gene's germline CDR1 is KGHSH and CDR2 LQKENI. Trimming took 6 bases from V and 0 from J, leaving 16 bases between them. CDR3 length: 16 amino acids. CDR3 amino acids: CASSRRSDSSTDTQYF. The DNA of the CDR3 is TGTGCCAGCTCCCGACGATCGGACAGTAGCACAGATACGCAGTATTTT.

This clone was detected only once. The chain links TRBV19 to TRBJ2-5; the D gene is possibly TRBD2 (6 bases). V was clipped by 4 bases and J by 3 bases, with 18 bases between them. This CDR3 contains 16 residues. Germline assignment: CDR1 LNHDA and CDR2 SQIVND (reference sequence). DNA for the CDR3: TGTGCCAGTAGTAACCGGGGGTCCCCGGGCGAAGAGACCCAGTACTTC. Its protein is CASSNRGSPGEETQYF.

This clone was seen just once. The CDR3 coding sequence is TGTGCCAGTAGCAGCGTGAACACTGAAGCTTTCTTT. Encoded protein: CASSSVNTEAFF. V is TRBV28 and J is TRBJ1-1; no clear D. The V end was cut by 9 bases, the J end by 0 bases, with 8 bases between. The CDR3 is made up of 12 amino acids. Germline CDR1 reads MDHEN; CDR2 reads SYDVKM.

CDR3: CASSLAYGGLEQYF. The DNA for the CDR3 is TGTGCCAGCAGCTTAGCGTATGGGGGCCTGGAGCAGTACTTC. The rearrangement links TRBV7-9 to TRBJ2-7; tentative D call: TRBD1 (6 bases). This CDR3 contains 14 residues. Germline values: CDR1 SEHNR, CDR2 FQNEAQ (reference sequence). Trimming took 0 bases from V and 7 from J, leaving 13 bases between them.

V and J are TRBV13 and TRBJ2-5; 7 bases are a match to TRBD2. The CDR3 is 16 amino acids. The germline V gene has CDR1 PRHDT and CDR2 FYEKMQ (reference sequence). V lost 4 bases and J lost 2; bases outside the gene matches: 10. CDR3 in DNA: TGTGCCAGCAGCTCCCGAGCGGGGCCCATTCAAGAGACCCAGTACTTC. This sequence encodes CASSSRAGPIQETQYF.

J is TRBJ2-7 and V is TRBV19; no firm D call. V was trimmed by 3 bases and J by 5 bases, leaving 14 bases between them. This CDR3 has 14 amino acids. Germline assignment: CDR1 LNHDA and CDR2 SQIVND (reference sequence). The CDR3 DNA reads as TGTGCCAGTAGTATTAGAGGTTTCAAGGACGAGCAGTACTTC. This gives the protein CASSIRGFKDEQYF.

This clone turned up a few times. The V and J genes are TRBV7-2 and TRBJ1-2; D is unclear. This CDR3 has 12 amino acids. Trimming left V 1 base short and J 7 bases short, with 7 bases between. CDR1 SGHTA and CDR2 FQGNSA come from the germline V gene. The chain's CDR3 is CASSLGLAGYTF. In DNA form, the CDR3 reads TGTGCCAGCAGCTTAGGATTGGCTGGCTACACCTTC.

The V call is TRBV7-3, the J call TRBJ2-1; either TRBD1 or TRBD2 may fit D (7 bases each). Between the trimmed V and J ends, which lost 5 bases and 5 bases, there was a span of 16 bases. Germline CDR1 and CDR2: SGHTA and FQGTGA. The CDR3 extends over 15 amino acids. CDR3 sequence: CASSLQGGTDNEQFF. CDR3 DNA sequence: TGTGCCAGCAGCCTACAGGGAGGGACAGACAATGAGCAGTTCTTC.

A single count supports this clone. The chain recombines TRBV2 with TRBJ2-3; a weak D match, TRBD2 (5 bases). The CDR3 consists of 13 residues. V was shortened by 9 bases and J by 2 bases, with 12 bases between the two germline ends. Germline assignment: CDR1 SNHLY and CDR2 FYNNEI. CDR3 residues: CASPGSHTDTQYF. CDR3 nucleotides: TGTGCCAGTCCGGGATCCCACACAGATACGCAGTATTTT.

The chain has TRBV7-8 and TRBJ1-5; D is undetermined. Germline loops: CDR1 SGHVS, CDR2 FQNEAQ. The V gene lost 3 bases and the J gene lost 1 base, with 4 bases spanning the gap. This CDR3 is built from 13 residues. The CDR3 protein is CASSFGSNQPQHF. CDR3 DNA sequence: TGTGCCAGCAGCTTTGGGAGCAATCAGCCCCAGCATTTT.

The CDR3 DNA is TGTGCCATCAGAGGGACAGGGAAAGAGACCCAGTACTTC. This gives the protein CAIRGTGKETQYF. V gene TRBV10-3 combines with J gene TRBJ2-5; TRBD1 agrees at 9 bases. V lost 6 bases and J lost 3; bases outside the gene matches: 2. Germline loops: CDR1 ENHRY, CDR2 SYGVKD. The CDR3 has 13 amino acids.

The chain has TRBV10-3 and TRBJ2-5, with TRBD2 identical over 8 bases. CDR3 length equals 18 residues. Trimming took 10 bases from V and 3 from J; bases not matched to a gene: 22. CDR1 and CDR2 from the germline V gene are ENHRY and SYGVKD. The CDR3 nucleotides read TGTGCCACCAGCGGTTCCCAGCCGGGACTAGGTAGCGAAGAGACCCAGTACTTC. This codes for CATSGSQPGLGSEETQYF.

This rearrangement joins TRBV18 to TRBJ1-2, with D maybe TRBD1 (5 bases). Deletions cut 0 bases from V and 4 bases from J, with 12 bases between. CDR3 length equals 15 residues. Germline CDR1 KGHSH, CDR2 LQKENI. The CDR3 protein is CASSPPGEGGYGYTF. The CDR3 DNA sequence: TGTGCCAGCTCACCACCGGGGGAGGGTGGCTATGGCTACACCTTC. The full variable domain, rest sourced from reference TRBV18 and TRBJ1-2, is NAGVMQNPRHLVRRRGQEARLRCSPMKGHSHVYWYRQLPEEGLKFMVYLQKENIIDESGMPKERFSAEFPKEGPSILRIQQVVRGDSAAYFCASSPPGEGGYGYTFGSGTRLTVV.

As DNA, the CDR3 is TGTGCCAGCAGCCGACAGGGTTACGAGACCCAGTACTTC. It specifies CASSRQGYETQYF. This chain connects TRBV7-2 to TRBJ2-5; 7 bases are a match to TRBD1. V was pared by 5 bases and J by 5 bases, with 5 bases of the junction left unmatched. Germline values: CDR1 SGHTA, CDR2 FQGNSA. CDR3 length: 13 residues.

This chain connects TRBV6-6 to TRBJ2-3; TRBD1 is a possible D gene (6 bases). The germline V and J ends were trimmed by 6 bases and 0 bases, with 10 bases remaining between them. The germline V gene encodes CDR1 MNHNY and CDR2 SVGAGI (reference sequence). The CDR3 is 14 amino acids. The CDR3 loop reads CASSSGQSTDTQYF. CDR3 in DNA: TGTGCCAGCAGCTCTGGACAGAGCACAGATACGCAGTATTTT.

The CDR3 is CASSPSAGVFDTQYF. The CDR3 coding sequence is TGTGCCAGCAGCCCCTCAGCGGGAGTTTTCGATACGCAGTATTTT. The chain couples TRBV14 to TRBJ2-3; 8 nucleotides align to TRBD2. The CDR3 is made up of 15 amino acids. Germline V gene lookup returns CDR1 SGHDN and CDR2 FVKESK. The trim removed 4 bases at V and 6 bases at J, leaving 9 bases unmatched.

This chain uses TRBV2 with TRBJ2-3; the D gene could be TRBD1 or TRBD2 (7 bases each). The CDR3 is 14 residues long. V was trimmed by 8 bases and J by 1 base, leaving 13 bases between them. The germline V gene encodes CDR1 SNHLY and CDR2 FYNNEI. This CDR3 is CASGRDRGTDTQYF. The CDR3 DNA reads as TGTGCCAGCGGGAGGGACAGAGGCACAGATACGCAGTATTTT. The complete variable domain, with remaining parts taken from reference TRBV2 and TRBJ2-3, reads EPEVTQTPSHQVTQMGQEVILRCVPISNHLYFYWYRQILGQKVEFLVSFYNNEISEKSEIFDDQFSVERPDGSNFTLKIRSTKLEDSAMYFCASGRDRGTDTQYFGPGTRLTVL.